What follows are 9 T cell receptor beta chains derived from one specimen sequenced in a study of T cell responses to AZD1222 COVID-19 vaccine. Libraries were prepared by immunoSEQ multiplex PCR; TCRdb keeps only in-frame clonotypes and omits some of them. The sample shows under 140,000 clones, about 94% of them seen only once. This sample comprised peripheral blood, obtained 28 days after the second AZD1222 dose. Receptors were obtained from an adult who received the AZD1222 COVID-19 vaccine.

The count of this clone is one. This chain connects TRBV19 to TRBJ1-2; D may be TRBD1 (5 bases). The CDR3 length is 12 residues. The V gene lost 5 bases and the J gene lost 9 bases, with 13 bases spanning the gap. Germline CDR1 and CDR2: LNHDA and SQIVND (reference sequence). Here the CDR3 DNA reads TGTGCCAGTAGTTCCCGACAGAGTAGCTACACCTTC. It yields the protein CASSSRQSSYTF.

V and J are TRBV5-6 and TRBJ1-5; D remains ambiguous. The germline gives CDR1 SGHDT, CDR2 YYEEEE. The CDR3 covers 14 residues. Trimming took off 1 base at V and 2 bases at J, with 7 bases between the two ends. The CDR3, as DNA: TGTGCCAGCAGCTTGATTACGGGCAATCAGCCCCAGCATTTT. The encoded protein is CASSLITGNQPQHF.

The V gene is TRBV3-1 (or the pseudogene TRBV3-2), the J gene TRBJ1-2, with 7 bases that match TRBD1. CDR1 is LGHDT and CDR2 is YNNKEL in the germline V gene (reference sequence). The CDR3 contains 16 residues. V trimming: 1 base; J trimming: 4 bases; junction bases outside the gene matches: 9. CDR3 sequence: CASSQGPGQKGYGYTF. In nucleotides, the CDR3 is TGTGCCAGCAGCCAAGGCCCGGGACAGAAAGGCTATGGCTACACCTTC.

This chain links TRBV19 with TRBJ1-5; a possible D gene is TRBD1 (5 bases). Trimming took 2 bases from V and 6 from J, leaving 14 bases between them. Germline CDR1 reads LNHDA; CDR2 reads SQIVND (reference sequence). This CDR3 contains 15 residues. The CDR3 coding sequence is TGTGCCAGTAGTATATCGGGGGGTAGAGGTCAGCCCCAGCATTTT. It encodes CASSISGGRGQPQHF.

The CDR3 DNA sequence: TGTGCCAGCAGTCCCAAGGAGGAAGGACAGCCCCAGCATTTT. It encodes CASSPKEEGQPQHF. The chain employs TRBV6-5 and TRBJ1-5; D ambiguous. The V gene lost 5 bases and the J gene lost 7 bases, with 15 bases spanning the gap. Germline CDR1 is MNHEY and CDR2 is SVGAGI. This CDR3 is 14 amino acids long.

The chain combines TRBV5-4 with TRBJ2-7, with D possibly TRBD2 on 5 matching bases. V lost 2 bases, J lost 3 bases, and 15 bases lay in between. This CDR3 contains 15 residues. CDR1 and CDR2 (germline): SGHNT, YYREEE (reference sequence). CDR3 sequence (DNA): TGTGCCAGCAGCTTCGGAACGGGATTCGGCTACGAGCAGTACTTC. Protein: CASSFGTGFGYEQYF.

This clone has only a few counts. This chain connects TRBV3-1 (or the pseudogene TRBV3-2) to TRBJ2-5; D is undetermined. This CDR3 region has 13 residues. The germline V and J ends were trimmed by 1 base and 0 bases, with 3 bases remaining between them. Germline assignment: CDR1 LGHDT and CDR2 YNNKEL (reference sequence). Here the CDR3 reads CASSQGDQETQYF. Here the CDR3 DNA reads TGTGCCAGCAGCCAAGGCGACCAAGAGACCCAGTACTTC.

This chain links TRBV19 with TRBJ2-7, with 10 bases that match TRBD1. This CDR3 comprises 14 residues. Germline V CDR1 and CDR2: LNHDA, SQIVND (reference sequence). V was pared by 4 bases and J by 6 bases, with 6 bases of the junction left unmatched. CDR3 sequence (DNA): TGTGCCAGTAGTACCCGACAGGGGGCCAGCGAGCAGTACTTC. It codes for CASSTRQGASEQYF.

The rearrangement links TRBV4-2 to TRBJ1-2; D is ambiguous. The CDR3 extends over 15 amino acids. From germline, CDR1 is LGHNA and CDR2 YNFKEQ. Trimming removed 3 bases at V and 1 base at J, with 12 bases between. CDR3 nucleotides: TGTGCCAGCAGCCAGCTTCAACGGGGTAACTATGGCTACACCTTC. It specifies CASSQLQRGNYGYTF.